This entry lists 6 T cell receptor beta chains sequenced from one sample in a study of shared clonotypes between healthy human individuals. Clones were sequenced by immunoSEQ multiplex PCR, and TCRdb holds only the in-frame ones, with some missing. The sample lists 600,000 to 750,000 clones; about two thirds were seen once. The material sequenced was memory CD4+ T cells sorted from blood. Described subset: CD45RA-negative fraction. These receptors were taken from a woman aged 30 to 39 in good health.

A few counts support this clone. CDR3 amino acids: CASSGTGTGVSYEQYF. Written as DNA, the CDR3 is TGTGCCAGCAGCGGAACCGGGACAGGGGTGTCCTACGAGCAGTACTTC. The rearrangement joins TRBV2 to TRBJ2-7; TRBD1 matches 10 bases. The V and J ends lost 6 bases and 1 base, in that order; junction bases with no gene match: 9. CDR3 length: 16 amino acids. Germline-derived CDR1 and CDR2 are SNHLY and FYNNEI.

A word on this clone: This sample includes further DNA sequences coding for the same CDR3. The CDR3 coding sequence is TGCGCCAGCAGCTTCGGAGACAGGGATTCCTACGAGCAGTACTTC. Translating gives CASSFGDRDSYEQYF. The chain has TRBV5-1 and TRBJ2-7; 7 nucleotides line up with TRBD1. Germline lookup yields CDR1 SGHRS and CDR2 YFSETQ. The J segment lost 1 base and the V segment lost 2 bases, leaving 6 bases of the junction unmatched. The length of the CDR3 is 15 residues. Complete variable domain (other parts from reference TRBV5-1 and TRBJ2-7): KAGVTQTPRYLIKTRGQQVTLSCSPISGHRSVSWYQQTPGQGLQFLFEYFSETQRNKGNFPGRFSGRQFSNSRSEMNVSTLELGDSALYLCASSFGDRDSYEQYFGPGTRLTVT.

This chain links TRBV4-1 with TRBJ2-7; no definite D call. Trimming cost V 1 base and J 2 bases, with 18 bases left between them. The germline V gene encodes CDR1 MGHRA and CDR2 YSYEKL. The CDR3 is made up of 17 amino acids. The CDR3 spells CASSQVSSPGSAYEQYF. The CDR3 bases are TGCGCCAGCAGCCAAGTTAGCTCCCCCGGGTCCGCCTACGAGCAGTACTTC.

The J gene is TRBJ2-1, the V gene TRBV20-1; unclear D gene. This CDR3 is 11 amino acids long. Trimming took off 6 bases at V and 15 bases at J, with 18 bases between the two ends. CDR1 and CDR2 from the germline V gene are DFQATT and SNEGSKA (reference sequence). Here the CDR3 DNA reads TGCAGTGCCCCTCGCGTCCCGGATCTGTTCTTC. It is translated as CSAPRVPDLFF.

The chain is built from TRBV2 and TRBJ2-5; 13 nucleotides match TRBD2. Germline values: CDR1 SNHLY, CDR2 FYNNEI. The CDR3 contains 17 residues. V shed 7 bases and J 4 bases; nucleotides not matched to a gene: 12. The CDR3 sequence is CASNLGLAGQTSETQYF. The CDR3 DNA is TGTGCCAGCAATCTGGGACTAGCGGGACAAACGTCAGAGACCCAGTACTTC.

The chain couples TRBV27 to TRBJ2-2; 12 bases match TRBD2. CDR1 is MNHEY, CDR2 SMNVEV, per germline (reference sequence). The trim removed 1 base at V and 4 bases at J, leaving 7 bases unmatched. This CDR3 contains 18 residues. In DNA, the CDR3 is TGTGCCAGCAGTTTATGGCTAGCGGGAGGGCCGGGCACCGGGGAGCTGTTTTTT. It codes for CASSLWLAGGPGTGELFF.